The clone carrying this T cell receptor (beta chain) appeared many times. This sample's TCRbeta library carried unique molecular identifier barcodes. TCRdb independently ran MiXCR on the PCR reads; one entry per CDR3 protein. The sample holds about 240,000 distinct CDR3 sequences, around 12% seen once. These data come from a study of T-cell reconstitution after alpha-beta-depleted transplantation in children. The germline gives CDR1 SGHTA, CDR2 FQGNSA. Trimming took off 5 bases at V and 2 bases at J, with 21 bases between the two ends. The CDR3 extends over 17 amino acids. The receptor's source is a human donor who donated a stem cell graft to a child with acute lymphoblastic leukemia. Sequencing used PBMCs from the stem cell graft donor, obtained from the stem cell graft. V is TRBV7-2 and J is TRBJ2-5; D perhaps matches TRBD1 (6 bases). DNA for the CDR3: TGTGCCAGCAGCCCTAGGGGATGGGCAGGGGCTCAAGAGACCCAGTACTTC. Amino acid sequence: CASSPRGWAGAQETQYF.